Listed below are T cell receptor beta chains from one sample, sequenced in a study of cytomegalovirus exposure and HLA in healthy donors. Sequencing was performed with immunoSEQ multiplex PCR; in TCRdb, only in-frame clones are kept and a portion is missing. The data show tens of thousands of clones, 60% to 80% seen once. Sequencing was carried out using PBMCs. The receptors come from a woman aged 30 to 39 in good health and CMV-seropositive. Both conserved end residues are part of each CDR3. The order of the fields is J gene, V gene, D gene, clone size, CDR3 DNA, CDR3 protein. The D gene is left open where the match is weak. Only part of the rows carry a size: once, few, many, or a class if the clone is expanded.

>TRBJ1-2|TRBV2|.|.
TGTGCCAGCAGTGCGGGACTGGAGGGCTACACCTTC
CASSAGLEGYTF
>TRBJ2-3|TRBV7-3|TRBD2|.
TGTGCCAGCAGCGCTAGCGGGGGGGCCCCAGATACGCAGTATTTT
CASSASGGAPDTQYF
>TRBJ1-1|TRBV9|.|once
TGTGCCAGCGAGTTATACCCTCAGAACACTGAAGCTTTCTTT
CASELYPQNTEAFF
>TRBJ1-2|TRBV9|TRBD1|.
TGTGCCAGCAGCCGCCCCCCGGGACAGATATATGGCTACACCTTC
CASSRPPGQIYGYTF
>TRBJ1-1|TRBV27|.|.
TGTGCCAGCGGGGCAGCGTGTGAAGCTTTCTTT
CASGAACEAFF
>TRBJ2-3|TRBV7-9|.|.
TGTTCCAGCAGCTTTGTGGAGGGGGCGTCAGATACGCAGTATTTT
CSSSFVEGASDTQYF
>TRBJ2-1|TRBV28|TRBD1|few
TGTGCCAGCAGTTTCCTAAGGGGGACAGGGGGAAATGAGCAGTTCTTC
CASSFLRGTGGNEQFF
>TRBJ1-4|TRBV5-6|.|.
TGTGCCAGCAGCTTCAAAGCAACTAATGAGAAACTGTTTTTT
CASSFKATNEKLFF
>TRBJ2-5|TRBV10-3|.|.
TGTGCCATCAGTGACACAGGGGGGACTAAAGAGACCCAGTACTTC
CAISDTGGTKETQYF
>TRBJ1-5|TRBV5-6|.|.
TGTGCCAGCAGCTTGGCCACAGGGCTGAGCAATCAGCCCCAGCATTTT
CASSLATGLSNQPQHF
>TRBJ2-2|TRBV9|.|.
TGTGCCAGCAGCGTAGCGGGATTGGACGGGGAGCTGTTTTTT
CASSVAGLDGELFF
>TRBJ1-4|TRBV11-2|.|.
TGTGCCAGCAGCCTAAGCCGGGGGGGGAATGAAAAACTGTTTTTT
CASSLSRGGNEKLFF
>TRBJ2-3|TRBV11-3|.|few
TGTGCCAGCAGCTTGGAGGGACAGCGGAGTGCGCAGTATTTT
CASSLEGQRSAQYF
>TRBJ2-1|TRBV11-3|TRBD1|.
TGTGCCAGCTCCTTTCAGGGGACAGGGCGCAATGAGCAGTTCTTC
CASSFQGTGRNEQFF
>TRBJ2-7|TRBV7-2|TRBD2|.
TGTGCCAGCAGCTCGGGACTAGCGGGGCCCAGCAGAAAGTACTTC
CASSSGLAGPSRKYF
>TRBJ2-7|TRBV27|TRBD1|.
TGTGCCAGCAGTATAAGCAGGGGGCTAGGGTCCTACGAGCAGTACTTC
CASSISRGLGSYEQYF
>TRBJ2-1|TRBV7-9|TRBD2|.
TGTGCCAGCAGCTTACGGCGGGAGAGCGATGAGCAGTTCTTC
CASSLRRESDEQFF
>TRBJ1-3|TRBV18|.|.
TGTGCCAGCTCCCCCAGGGAAACAGGTGGAAACACCATATATTTT
CASSPRETGGNTIYF
>TRBJ2-5|TRBV27|.|few
TGTGCCAGCAGTTTTTATCCCTCCACCACCGGGGAGCAGTACTTC
CASSFYPSTTGEQYF
>TRBJ2-1|TRBV9|.|.
TGTGCCAGCAGCCCGACCTCGGACAGCTCCTACAATGAGCAGTTCTTC
CASSPTSDSSYNEQFF
>TRBJ1-1|TRBV11-3|TRBD1|.
TGTGCCAGCAGCTACTGGACAGGGAGGAACACTGAAGCTTTCTTT
CASSYWTGRNTEAFF
>TRBJ2-3|TRBV19|.|.
TGTGCCAGTAGTATTGGGGCAGCTGGCACAGATACGCAGTATTTT
CASSIGAAGTDTQYF
>TRBJ1-5|TRBV5-6|TRBD1|.
TGTGCCAGCAGCCTTAGGGGACAGGGGGCGAGGTCCCAGCATTTT
CASSLRGQGARSQHF
>TRBJ2-1|TRBV15|TRBD1|.
TGTGCCACCAGCAGGGCCGGACAGGGGATTTGGGTCGACAATGAGCAGTTCTTC
CATSRAGQGIWVDNEQFF
>TRBJ2-1|TRBV30|TRBD1|.
TGTGCCTGGAGTCAGGGACAGACAACTTACAATGAGCAGTTCTTC
CAWSQGQTTYNEQFF
>TRBJ1-5|TRBV27|.|once
TGTGCCAGCAGTTTAAATGGGCCGTCAGGGGGCAATCAGCCCCAGCATTTT
CASSLNGPSGGNQPQHF